Presented here are 2 T cell receptor beta chains from one specimen sequenced in a study of blood T cell repertoires in COVID-19. Repertoires were generated with immunoSEQ multiplex PCR, while TCRdb's copy carries only in-frame clones and drops some. The profile covers 250,000 to 350,000 clones, with about 87% appearing a single time and 7.8% taken by the ten largest. The sample was peripheral blood. These receptors were taken from a woman aged 50 to 60 who had recovered from COVID-19.

The V gene is TRBV28, the J gene TRBJ1-4; 10 bases are a match to TRBD1. Trimming removed 5 bases from V and 5 bases from J; junction bases left unmatched: 5. The CDR3 is made up of 15 amino acids. Germline-derived CDR1 and CDR2 are MDHEN and SYDVKM. DNA for the CDR3: TGTGCCAGCAGTCCTTCGGGACAGGGGAATGAAAAACTGTTTTTT. This translates into CASSPSGQGNEKLFF.

This clone appeared a few times. This rearrangement joins TRBV25-1 to TRBJ2-6; 9 nucleotides match TRBD1. V lost 6 bases and J lost 0; bases outside the gene matches: 6. CDR1 and CDR2 (germline): MGHDK, SYGVNS. This CDR3 comprises 17 residues. CDR3 amino acids: CASSWGQGSSGANVLTF. As DNA, the CDR3 is TGTGCCAGCAGCTGGGGACAGGGTAGCTCTGGGGCCAACGTCCTGACTTTC.